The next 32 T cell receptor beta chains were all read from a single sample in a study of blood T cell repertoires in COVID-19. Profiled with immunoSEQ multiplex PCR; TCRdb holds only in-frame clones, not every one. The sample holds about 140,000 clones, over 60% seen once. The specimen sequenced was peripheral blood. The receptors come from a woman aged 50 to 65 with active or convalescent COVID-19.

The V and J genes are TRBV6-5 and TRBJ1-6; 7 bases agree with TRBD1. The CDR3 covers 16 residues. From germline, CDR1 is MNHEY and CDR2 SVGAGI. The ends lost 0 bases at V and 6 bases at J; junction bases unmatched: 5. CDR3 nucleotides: TGTGCCAGCAGTTACTCGTATACAGGGGCTAATTCACCCCTCCACTTT. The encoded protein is CASSYSYTGANSPLHF.

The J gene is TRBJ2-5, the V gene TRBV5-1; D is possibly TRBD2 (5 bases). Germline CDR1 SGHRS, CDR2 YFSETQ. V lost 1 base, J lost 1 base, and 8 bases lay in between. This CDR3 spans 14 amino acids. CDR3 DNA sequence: TGCGCCAGCAGCTTGCGGGGATCCCAAGAGACCCAGTACTTC. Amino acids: CASSLRGSQETQYF.

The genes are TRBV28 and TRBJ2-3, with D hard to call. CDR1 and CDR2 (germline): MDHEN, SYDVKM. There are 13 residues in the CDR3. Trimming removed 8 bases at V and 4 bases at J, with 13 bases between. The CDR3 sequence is CASANVSPDTQYF. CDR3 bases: TGTGCCAGCGCAAATGTGAGCCCAGATACGCAGTATTTT. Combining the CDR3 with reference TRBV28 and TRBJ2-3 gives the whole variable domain DVKVTQSSRYLVKRTGEKVFLECVQDMDHENMFWYRQDPGLGLRLIYFSYDVKMKEKGDIPEGYSVSREKKERFSLILESASTNQTSMYLCASANVSPDTQYFGPGTRLTVL.

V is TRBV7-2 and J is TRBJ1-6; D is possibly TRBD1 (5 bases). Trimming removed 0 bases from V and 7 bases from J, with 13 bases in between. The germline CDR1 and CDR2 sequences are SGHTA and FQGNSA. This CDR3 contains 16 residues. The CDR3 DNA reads TGTGCCAGCAGCTTAGCCTTTGACAGTCCAAATTCACCCCTCCACTTT. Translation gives CASSLAFDSPNSPLHF.

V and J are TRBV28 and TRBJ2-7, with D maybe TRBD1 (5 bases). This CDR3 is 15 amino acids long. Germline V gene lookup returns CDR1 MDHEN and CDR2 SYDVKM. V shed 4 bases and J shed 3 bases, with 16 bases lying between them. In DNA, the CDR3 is TGTGCCAGCAGTTCTTACAGGTTAAGACACTACGAGCAGTACTTC. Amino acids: CASSSYRLRHYEQYF.

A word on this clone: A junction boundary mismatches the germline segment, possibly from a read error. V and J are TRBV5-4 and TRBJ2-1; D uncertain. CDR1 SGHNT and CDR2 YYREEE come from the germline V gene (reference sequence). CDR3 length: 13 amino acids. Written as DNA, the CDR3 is TGTGCCAGCAGCGCTGACTCCCACAATGAGCAGTTCTTC. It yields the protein CASSADSHNEQFF.

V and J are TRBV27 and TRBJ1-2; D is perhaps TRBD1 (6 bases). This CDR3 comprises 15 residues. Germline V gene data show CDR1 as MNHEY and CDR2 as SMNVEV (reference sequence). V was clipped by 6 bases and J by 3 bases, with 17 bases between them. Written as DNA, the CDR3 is TGTGCCAGCAGCACCCTCTTGGGACATTACTATGGCTACACCTTC. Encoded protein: CASSTLLGHYYGYTF.

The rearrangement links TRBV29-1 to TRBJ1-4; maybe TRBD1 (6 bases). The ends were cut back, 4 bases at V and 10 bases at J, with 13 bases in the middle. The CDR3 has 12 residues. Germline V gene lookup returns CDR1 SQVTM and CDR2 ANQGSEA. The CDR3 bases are TGCAGCGTTGGACAGATAGGGGGAAAACTGTTTTTT. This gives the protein CSVGQIGGKLFF. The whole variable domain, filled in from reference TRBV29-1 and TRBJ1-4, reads SAVISQKPSRDICQRGTSLTIQCQVDSQVTMMFWYRQQPGQSLTLIATANQGSEATYESGFVIDKFPISRPNLTFSTLTVSNMSPEDSSIYLCSVGQIGGKLFFGSGTQLSVL.

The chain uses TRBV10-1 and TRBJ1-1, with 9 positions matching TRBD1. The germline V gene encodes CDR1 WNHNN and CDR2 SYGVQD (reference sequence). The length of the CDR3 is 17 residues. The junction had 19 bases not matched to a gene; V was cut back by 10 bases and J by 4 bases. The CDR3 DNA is TGCGCCACCCTAACCGGGACAGGGAGTCCCGTCACCACTGAAGCTTTCTTT. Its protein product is CATLTGTGSPVTTEAFF.

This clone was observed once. CDR3 sequence: CSASDPSGTGELFF. In nucleotides, the CDR3 is TGCAGTGCTAGTGACCCCTCGGGGACCGGGGAGCTGTTTTTT. The chain joins TRBV20-1 to TRBJ2-2; TRBD2 is a possible D gene (5 bases). The CDR3 loop spans 14 amino acids. The V end was cut by 3 bases, the J end by 5 bases, with 13 bases between. Germline V gene sequence: CDR1 DFQATT, CDR2 SNEGSKA (reference sequence).

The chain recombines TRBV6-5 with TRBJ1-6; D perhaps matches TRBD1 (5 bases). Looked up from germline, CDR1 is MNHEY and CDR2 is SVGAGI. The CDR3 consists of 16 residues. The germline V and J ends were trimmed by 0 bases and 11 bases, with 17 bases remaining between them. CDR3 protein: CASSYSTADSTPPLHF. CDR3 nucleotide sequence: TGTGCCAGCAGTTACTCGACAGCCGATTCAACGCCACCCCTCCACTTT.

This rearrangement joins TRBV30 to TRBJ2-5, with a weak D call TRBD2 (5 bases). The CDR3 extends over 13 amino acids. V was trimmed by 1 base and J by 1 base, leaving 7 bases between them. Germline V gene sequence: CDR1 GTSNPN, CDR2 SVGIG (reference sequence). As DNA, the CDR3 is TGTGCCTGGAGTGGGAGCGGCCAAGAGACCCAGTACTTC. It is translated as CAWSGSGQETQYF.

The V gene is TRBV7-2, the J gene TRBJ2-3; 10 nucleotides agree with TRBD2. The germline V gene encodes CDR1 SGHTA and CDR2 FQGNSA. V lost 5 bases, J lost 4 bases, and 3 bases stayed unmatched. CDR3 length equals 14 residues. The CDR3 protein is CASSPGLAADTQYF. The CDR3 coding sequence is TGTGCCAGCAGCCCCGGACTAGCGGCAGATACGCAGTATTTT.

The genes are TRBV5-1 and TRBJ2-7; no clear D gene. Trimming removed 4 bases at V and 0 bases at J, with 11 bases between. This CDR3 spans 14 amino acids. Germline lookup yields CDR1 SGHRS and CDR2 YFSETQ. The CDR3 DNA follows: TGCGCCAGCAGCACTCAGACAAGCTCCTACGAGCAGTACTTC. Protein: CASSTQTSSYEQYF. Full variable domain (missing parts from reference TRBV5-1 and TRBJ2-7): KAGVTQTPRYLIKTRGQQVTLSCSPISGHRSVSWYQQTPGQGLQFLFEYFSETQRNKGNFPGRFSGRQFSNSRSEMNVSTLELGDSALYLCASSTQTSSYEQYFGPGTRLTVT.

CDR3 coding DNA: TGCGCCAGCCCCGGGACAGGGGGCCGAGAGACCCAGTACTTC. Residues: CASPGTGGRETQYF. The rearrangement uses TRBV10-2 and TRBJ2-5; TRBD1 matches 12 bases. This CDR3 spans 14 amino acids. Losses at the gene ends were 8 bases for V and 4 bases for J; bases not matched to a gene: 5. The germline V gene encodes CDR1 WSHSY and CDR2 SAAADI.

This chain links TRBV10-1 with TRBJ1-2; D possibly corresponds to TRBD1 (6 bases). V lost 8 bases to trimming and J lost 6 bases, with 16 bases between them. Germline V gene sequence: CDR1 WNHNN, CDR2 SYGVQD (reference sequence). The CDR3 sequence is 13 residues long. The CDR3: CASPVQGKDGYTF. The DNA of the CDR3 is TGCGCCAGCCCGGTACAGGGAAAGGATGGCTACACCTTC.

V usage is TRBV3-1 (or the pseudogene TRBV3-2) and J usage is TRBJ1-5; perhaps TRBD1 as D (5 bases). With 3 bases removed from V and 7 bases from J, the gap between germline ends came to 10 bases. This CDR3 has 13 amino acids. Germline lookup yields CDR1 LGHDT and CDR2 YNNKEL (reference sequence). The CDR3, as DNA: TGTGCCAGCAGCCAGGGGGGGGAACAGCCCCAGCATTTT. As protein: CASSQGGEQPQHF.

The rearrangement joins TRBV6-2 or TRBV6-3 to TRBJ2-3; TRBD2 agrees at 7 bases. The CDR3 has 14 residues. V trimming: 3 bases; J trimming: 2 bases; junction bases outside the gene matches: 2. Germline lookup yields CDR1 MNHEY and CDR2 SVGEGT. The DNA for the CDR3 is TGTGCCAGCAGTTATGAGCGGGACACAGATACGCAGTATTTT. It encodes CASSYERDTDTQYF.

The CDR3, as DNA: TGTGCCAGCAGGCCGACTAGTGGCCCAAACACCGGGGAGCTGTTTTTT. Protein: CASRPTSGPNTGELFF. The J gene is TRBJ2-2, the V gene TRBV28, with D maybe TRBD2 (6 bases). The CDR3 has 16 residues. Trimming shortened V by 6 bases and J by 2 bases, and 16 bases separated the two germline ends. The germline V gene has CDR1 MDHEN and CDR2 SYDVKM.

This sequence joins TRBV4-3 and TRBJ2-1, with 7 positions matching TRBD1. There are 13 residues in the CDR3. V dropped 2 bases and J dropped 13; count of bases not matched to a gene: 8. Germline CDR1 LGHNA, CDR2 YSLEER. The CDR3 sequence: CASSQSETGPQFF. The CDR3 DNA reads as TGCGCCAGCAGCCAATCTGAGACAGGGCCTCAGTTCTTC.

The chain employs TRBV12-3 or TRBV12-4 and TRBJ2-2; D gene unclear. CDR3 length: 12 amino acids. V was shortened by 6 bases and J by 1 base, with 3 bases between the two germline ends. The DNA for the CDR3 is TGTGCCAGCAGACTGAACACCGGGGAGCTGTTTTTT. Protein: CASRLNTGELFF.

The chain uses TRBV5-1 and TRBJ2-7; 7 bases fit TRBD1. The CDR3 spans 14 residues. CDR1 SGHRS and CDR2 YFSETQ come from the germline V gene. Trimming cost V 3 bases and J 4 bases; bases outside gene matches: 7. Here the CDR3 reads CASSSDRNEYEQYF. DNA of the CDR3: TGCGCCAGCAGCTCGGACAGGAATGAATACGAGCAGTACTTC.

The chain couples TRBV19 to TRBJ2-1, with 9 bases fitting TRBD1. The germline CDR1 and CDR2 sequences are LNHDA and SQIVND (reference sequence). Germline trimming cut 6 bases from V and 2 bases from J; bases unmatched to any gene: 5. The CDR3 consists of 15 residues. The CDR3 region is CASSGTGRTYNEQFF. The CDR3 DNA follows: TGTGCCAGTAGCGGGACAGGGCGAACCTACAATGAGCAGTTCTTC.

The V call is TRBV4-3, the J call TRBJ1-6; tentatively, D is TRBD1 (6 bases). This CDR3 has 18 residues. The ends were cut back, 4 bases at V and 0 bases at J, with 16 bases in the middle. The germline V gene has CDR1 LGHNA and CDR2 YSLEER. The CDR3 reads CASSPKQGGSSYNSPLHF. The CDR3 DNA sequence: TGCGCCAGCAGCCCTAAACAGGGTGGGAGCTCCTATAATTCACCCCTCCACTTT.

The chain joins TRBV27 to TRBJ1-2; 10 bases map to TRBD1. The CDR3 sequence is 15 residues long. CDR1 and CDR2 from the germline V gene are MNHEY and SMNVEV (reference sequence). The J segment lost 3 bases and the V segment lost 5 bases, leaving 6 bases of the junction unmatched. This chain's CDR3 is CASSPWDRGDYGYTF. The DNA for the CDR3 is TGTGCCAGCAGTCCTTGGGACAGGGGTGACTATGGCTACACCTTC.

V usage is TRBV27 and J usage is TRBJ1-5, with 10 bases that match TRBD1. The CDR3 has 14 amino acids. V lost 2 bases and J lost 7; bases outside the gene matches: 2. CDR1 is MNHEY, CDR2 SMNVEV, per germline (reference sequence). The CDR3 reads CASSLRTGGQPQHF. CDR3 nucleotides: TGTGCCAGCAGTTTAAGGACAGGGGGGCAGCCCCAGCATTTT.

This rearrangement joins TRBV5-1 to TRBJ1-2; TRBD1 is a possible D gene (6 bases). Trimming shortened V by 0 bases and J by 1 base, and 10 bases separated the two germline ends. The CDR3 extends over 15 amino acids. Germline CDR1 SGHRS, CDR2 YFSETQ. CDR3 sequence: CASSLEGDGNYGYTF. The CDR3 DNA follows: TGCGCCAGCAGCTTGGAGGGGGACGGTAACTATGGCTACACCTTC.

CDR3 sequence: CASSQGVGTGVRNTEAFF. As DNA, the CDR3 is TGTGCCAGCAGCCAAGGAGTCGGAACAGGGGTTCGGAACACTGAAGCTTTCTTT. This chain uses TRBV4-2 with TRBJ1-1; 7 bases fit TRBD1. The CDR3 runs 18 residues. Germline CDR1 and CDR2: LGHNA and YNFKEQ. The V gene end was trimmed by 1 base and the J gene end by 1 base; junction bases not matched to a gene: 12.

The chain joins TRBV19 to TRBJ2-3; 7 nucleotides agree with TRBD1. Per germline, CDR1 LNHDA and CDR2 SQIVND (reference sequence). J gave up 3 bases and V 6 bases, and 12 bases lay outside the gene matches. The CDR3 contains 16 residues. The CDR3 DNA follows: TGTGCCAGTAGCCCAGACAGGGTGAGAGGGACAGATACGCAGTATTTT. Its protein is CASSPDRVRGTDTQYF. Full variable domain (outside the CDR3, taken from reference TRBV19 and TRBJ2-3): DGGITQSPKYLFRKEGQNVTLSCEQNLNHDAMYWYRQDPGQGLRLIYYSQIVNDFQKGDIAEGYSVSREKKESFPLTVTSAQKNPTAFYLCASSPDRVRGTDTQYFGPGTRLTVL.

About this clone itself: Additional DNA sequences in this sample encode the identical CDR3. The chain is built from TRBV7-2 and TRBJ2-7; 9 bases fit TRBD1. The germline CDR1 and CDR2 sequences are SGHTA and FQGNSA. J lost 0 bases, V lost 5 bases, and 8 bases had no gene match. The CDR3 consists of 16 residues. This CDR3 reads CASSPRQGGSSYEQYF. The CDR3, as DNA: TGTGCCAGCAGCCCTCGACAGGGGGGGAGCTCCTACGAGCAGTACTTC.

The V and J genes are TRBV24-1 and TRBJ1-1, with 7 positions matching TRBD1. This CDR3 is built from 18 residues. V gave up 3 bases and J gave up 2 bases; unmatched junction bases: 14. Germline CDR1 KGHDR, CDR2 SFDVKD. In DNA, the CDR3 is TGTGCCACCAGTGATCCACTGGACAGGCCGGAACACAACACTGAAGCTTTCTTT. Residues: CATSDPLDRPEHNTEAFF.

The CDR3 protein is CAIRREEGVDTQYF. The CDR3 DNA follows: TGTGCCATCAGGAGAGAGGAGGGAGTGGATACGCAGTATTTT. The chain couples TRBV10-3 to TRBJ2-3; possibly TRBD2 for D (6 bases). CDR1 and CDR2 (germline): ENHRY, SYGVKD. There are 14 residues in the CDR3. Trimming took 6 bases from V and 6 from J, leaving 16 bases between them.